This T cell receptor (beta chain) derives from a study of blood T cell repertoires in COVID-19. About the research overall: Sites in the United States, Italy and Spain provided acute and convalescent COVID-19 samples. PBMCs, B-cell-depleted T cells, or T cells provided the cDNA or gDNA that made up the material.

The V gene lost 1 base and the J gene lost 0 bases, with 19 bases spanning the gap. The CDR3 spans 19 residues. Per the germline V gene, CDR1 is SGHDT and CDR2 is YYEEEE. This clone was counted once. Authors' methods: Cell counts per sample came from amplifying reference gene primers. Some clones are missing from TCRdb's copy, which holds only in-frame ones; the method was immunoSEQ multiplex PCR. The DNA gave D and trimming, while V, J and clone size come from that table. The repertoire holds some 200,000 clones, with around 90% as singletons. The material sequenced was peripheral blood. The TCR was taken from a man aged 18 to 30 with active or convalescent COVID-19. The chain is built from TRBV5-6 and TRBJ2-2; D possibly corresponds to TRBD1 (5 bases). The CDR3 reads CASSLQPRRQGTNTGELFF. The CDR3 bases are TGTGCCAGCAGCTTGCAGCCCCGGCGGCAGGGCACGAACACCGGGGAGCTGTTTTTT.